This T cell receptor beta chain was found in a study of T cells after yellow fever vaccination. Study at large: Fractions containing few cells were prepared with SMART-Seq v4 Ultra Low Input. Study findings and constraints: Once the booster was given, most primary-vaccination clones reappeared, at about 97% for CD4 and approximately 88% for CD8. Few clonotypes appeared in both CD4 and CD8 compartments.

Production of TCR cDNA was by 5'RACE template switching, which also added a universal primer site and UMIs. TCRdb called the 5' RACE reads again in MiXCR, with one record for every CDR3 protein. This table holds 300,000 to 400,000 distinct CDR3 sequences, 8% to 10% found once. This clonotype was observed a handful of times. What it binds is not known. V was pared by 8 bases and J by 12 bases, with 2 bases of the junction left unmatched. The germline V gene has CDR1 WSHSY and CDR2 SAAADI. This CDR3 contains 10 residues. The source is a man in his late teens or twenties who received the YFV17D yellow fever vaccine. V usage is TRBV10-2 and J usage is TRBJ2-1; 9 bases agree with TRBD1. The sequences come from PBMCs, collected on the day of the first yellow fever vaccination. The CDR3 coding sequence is TGCGCCAGCGGGACAGGGTGGCAGTTCTTC. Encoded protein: CASGTGWQFF.